This T cell receptor beta chain was sequenced in a study of control samples from healthy donors and cancer patients. Using immunoSEQ multiplex PCR, the repertoire was profiled, and TCRdb retains in-frame clones only, with some absent. The table includes around 100,000 clones, about nine tenths detected once. Sequences were obtained from blood. The clonotype originates from a young woman in good health.

CDR3 protein: CASSPTGGPGETQYF. The CDR3 DNA sequence: TGTGCCAGCAGTCCGACCGGGGGACCTGGGGAGACCCAGTACTTC. The rearrangement links TRBV7-3 to TRBJ2-5, with D maybe TRBD2 (6 bases). From germline, CDR1 is SGHTA and CDR2 FQGTGA. The CDR3 runs 15 residues. Trimming stripped 6 bases from V and 5 bases from J, with 19 bases between.